A selection of T cell receptor beta chains follows, all from one sample in a study of chemoradiotherapy in HPV16-positive cancers. Sequencing was performed with immunoSEQ multiplex PCR; in TCRdb, only in-frame clones are kept and a portion is missing. The profile shows a few thousand clones, under 80% of them singletons. This material consisted of tumor tissue, taken from a patient who underwent chemoradiotherapy. Receptor source: a human donor with HPV-associated anogenital cancer. The CDR3 runs from the conserved cysteine through the conserved F or W. The order of the fields is V gene, D gene, J gene, clone size, CDR3 DNA, CDR3 protein. D genes are given only for firm matches. Clone size is shown for a subset of rows, as once, few, many or a class of expanded clone.

>TRBV7-9|-|TRBJ1-5|-
TGTGCCAGCAGTGGACAGACATATCAGCCCCAGCATTTT
CASSGQTYQPQHF
>TRBV7-8|-|TRBJ2-1|once
TGTGCCAGCAGCCCGAGCATCACTGAGCAGTTCTTC
CASSPSITEQFF
>TRBV11-2|-|TRBJ2-5|-
TGTGCCAGCAGCTTTATGGGACTCGGGGGCGAGACCCAGTACTTC
CASSFMGLGGETQYF
>TRBV7-9|-|TRBJ2-3|-
TGTGCCAGCAGCTTAGCGGGGAGCACAGATACGCAGTATTTT
CASSLAGSTDTQYF
>TRBV28|-|TRBJ1-3|-
TGTGCCAGCACTAGGGACGTCCCTGGAAACACCATATATTTT
CASTRDVPGNTIYF
>TRBV28|TRBD1|TRBJ2-7|-
TGTGCCAGCAGTTTCCCCCCTCGTACAGGGGGCTTGTACGAGCAGTACTTC
CASSFPPRTGGLYEQYF
>TRBV18|-|TRBJ1-4|-
TGTGCCAGCTCGCTTAAAAGGGGCGTCGAGGAAAAACTGTTTTTT
CASSLKRGVEEKLFF
>TRBV6-6|-|TRBJ1-4|-
TGTGCCAGCAGTTACTCGCGGACCCTTAATGAAAAACTGTTTTTT
CASSYSRTLNEKLFF
>TRBV7-2|TRBD1|TRBJ1-3|-
TGTGCCAGCAGCTTTGGGACAGGGAAAGGAAACACCATATATTTT
CASSFGTGKGNTIYF
>TRBV28|-|TRBJ1-1|-
TGTGCCAGCAGTTCCTCTACTACCGGGACCGAGAAAGCTTTCTTT
CASSSSTTGTEKAFF
>TRBV7-8|TRBD2|TRBJ2-5|-
TGTGCCAGCAGCTTAAATCCGGGACTAGGCAAGACCCAGTACTTC
CASSLNPGLGKTQYF
>TRBV18|TRBD2|TRBJ2-2|few
TGTGCCAGCTCACCACCCTACGGGGGGTATGACACCGGGGAGCTGTTTTTT
CASSPPYGGYDTGELFF
>TRBV2|-|TRBJ1-5|few
TGTGCCAGCAGTGAACCCTTCGGGGGTCAGCCCCAGCATTTT
CASSEPFGGQPQHF
>TRBV7-9|-|TRBJ1-4|-
TGTGCCAGCAGAGGTGGGCAGGGAGGTGAAAAACTGTTTTTT
CASRGGQGGEKLFF
>TRBV21-1|-|TRBJ1-5|-
TGTGCCAGCAGCGGATCCAGCAATCAGCCCCAGCATTTT
CASSGSSNQPQHF
>TRBV18|-|TRBJ1-4|-
TGTGCCAGCTCACAGACCTTAGCTTTTGGGAGCATGACGGTCGCAACTAATGAAAAACTGTTTTTT
CASSQTLAFGSMTVATNEKLFF
>TRBV28|TRBD1|TRBJ2-2|-
TGTGCCAGCAGAATCGAGGGGACAGGGGGGGAAGGGGAGCTGTTTTTT
CASRIEGTGGEGELFF
>TRBV28|-|TRBJ2-7|-
TGTGCCAGCAGGGGCCGATACGAGCAGTACTTC
CASRGRYEQYF
>TRBV7-6|-|TRBJ2-3|-
TGTGCCAGCAGCTTCGGGACGTGGGATACGCAGTATTTT
CASSFGTWDTQYF
>TRBV5-1|TRBD2|TRBJ2-7|-
TGCGCCAGCAGCTTGAGGGGAGGGGGACTAGCAAATCCAGAGCAGTACTTC
CASSLRGGGLANPEQYF
>TRBV6-4|TRBD2|TRBJ2-1|-
TGTGCCAGCAGTGAGTCGGCGGGGGGAACCAATGAGCAGTTCTTC
CASSESAGGTNEQFF
>TRBV2|-|TRBJ2-5|-
TGTGCCAGCAGTGAAGAGGGTCCCTCAGAGACCCAGTACTTC
CASSEEGPSETQYF
>TRBV7-2|-|TRBJ1-4|few
TGTGCCAGCAGCGCTCGTCTAGAAAAACTGTTTTTT
CASSARLEKLFF
>TRBV23-1|-|TRBJ1-1|-
TGCGCCAGCAGTCAATCTGGGGGGCTGAACACTGAAGCTTTCTTT
CASSQSGGLNTEAFF
>TRBV6-5|TRBD1|TRBJ1-2|-
TGTGCCAGCAGGCAACAGGGGCGAGGCTACACCTTC
CASRQQGRGYTF
>TRBV7-2|-|TRBJ1-1|once
TGTGCCAGCAGCTTAAGGCCGAACACTGAAGCTTTCTTT
CASSLRPNTEAFF
>TRBV7-9|-|TRBJ1-3|-
TGTGCCAGCAGCTTAGCAGGGGGTCCCTCTGGAAACACCATATATTTT
CASSLAGGPSGNTIYF
>TRBV7-9|-|TRBJ1-3|-
TGTGCCAGCAGCTTAAGTGGGAACACCATATATTTT
CASSLSGNTIYF
>TRBV10-2|TRBD1|TRBJ1-5|few
TGCGCCAGCAGTGAGGCGGGGACAGCTAATCAGCCCCAGCATTTT
CASSEAGTANQPQHF
>TRBV5-6|-|TRBJ1-1|-
TGTGCCAGCAGTTTCGGGGCAGGGTGGGACACTGAAGCTTTCTTT
CASSFGAGWDTEAFF
>TRBV7-2|-|TRBJ2-2|-
TGTGCCAGCAGCGTTTTGACGGTGAACACCGGGGAGCTGTTTTTT
CASSVLTVNTGELFF
>TRBV5-1|-|TRBJ1-2|-
TGCGCCAGCAGCTTGGGACGGGACTATGGCTACACCTTC
CASSLGRDYGYTF
>TRBV14|-|TRBJ1-1|-
TGTGCCAGCAGCCCTACATCCAGCACTGAAGCTTTCTTT
CASSPTSSTEAFF
>TRBV5-1|TRBD1|TRBJ1-6|once
TGCGCCAGCAGCTTCCGACAGGGTCGGCCTTCACCCCTCCACTTT
CASSFRQGRPSPLHF
>TRBV14|TRBD1|TRBJ1-2|-
TGTGCCAGCAGCCAAGATCGGAACAGGGGATCAAACTATGGCTACACCTTC
CASSQDRNRGSNYGYTF
>TRBV10-1|-|TRBJ2-4|-
TGCGCCAGCAGTGAGTCGATGGGGGACATTCAGTACTTC
CASSESMGDIQYF
>TRBV5-1|-|TRBJ1-2|-
TGCGCCAGCAGCTTGGGGCGGACCCGGCGGGACTATGGCTACACCTTC
CASSLGRTRRDYGYTF
>TRBV5-4|-|TRBJ1-1|-
TGTGCCAGCGGGGGGGGCACTGAAGCTTTCTTT
CASGGGTEAFF
>TRBV6-1|-|TRBJ2-3|-
TGTGCCAGCAGTGAAGCGCCTGCGGCAACAGATACGCAGTATTTT
CASSEAPAATDTQYF
>TRBV5-1|-|TRBJ1-1|-
TGCGCCAGCAGCATTGGGGGATACACTGAAGCTTTCTTT
CASSIGGYTEAFF
>TRBV5-1|TRBD1|TRBJ2-6|-
TGCGCCAGCAGCCCGGGACAGGGATACGCCAACGTCCTGACTTTC
CASSPGQGYANVLTF
>TRBV9|-|TRBJ1-1|-
TGTGCCAGCAGCGTAGGTCGGATGAACACTGAAGCTTTCTTT
CASSVGRMNTEAFF
>TRBV5-3|-|TRBJ1-1|-
TGTGCCAGAAGCGGACGCCCGGATTTAAGTTACGAAGCTTTCTTT
CARSGRPDLSYEAFF
>TRBV27|-|TRBJ2-7|-
TGTGCCAGCAGTTCCCAGGTGGCCTACGAGCAGTACTTC
CASSSQVAYEQYF
>TRBV7-3|TRBD2|TRBJ2-1|-
TGTGCCAGCAGCTTAGCGTCTAGCGGGGGTGTTTCCAATGAGCAGTTCTTC
CASSLASSGGVSNEQFF
>TRBV7-3|TRBD2|TRBJ2-2|-
TGTGCCAGCAGCCCTCGGGGGGGGAACACCGGGGAGCTGTTTTTT
CASSPRGGNTGELFF
>TRBV9|TRBD1|TRBJ1-2|-
TGTGCCAGCAGCGTAGGAGGGATCCGACAGGGGGGCGGCTACACCTTC
CASSVGGIRQGGGYTF
>TRBV28|-|TRBJ1-5|-
TGTGCCAGCAGTGTCTTCGGGGGATGGGGATCCTATAGCAATCAGCCCCAGCATTTT
CASSVFGGWGSYSNQPQHF
>TRBV5-6|TRBD1|TRBJ2-1|-
TGTGCCAGCAGCCCCGGAGGGACAGGGGGTTTCAATGAGCAGTTCTTC
CASSPGGTGGFNEQFF
>TRBV7-3|-|TRBJ2-1|-
TGTGCCAGCAGCCTGTATGGGACCTCCACAGATGAGCAGTTCTTC
CASSLYGTSTDEQFF
>TRBV4-1|-|TRBJ2-7|few
TGCGCCAGCAGCCAAGGAGTTGACTACGAGCAGTACTTC
CASSQGVDYEQYF
>TRBV4-1|-|TRBJ2-1|few
TGCGCCAGTCTAGGGGGTAACAATGAGCAGTTCTTC
CASLGGNNEQFF
>TRBV27|-|TRBJ2-6|-
TGTGCCAGCAGTCCAACAGCGTCCTCTGGGGCCAACGTCCTGACTTTC
CASSPTASSGANVLTF
>TRBV2|-|TRBJ1-5|few
TGTGCCAGCAGTGGAACAGATATCAATCAGCCCCAGCATTTT
CASSGTDINQPQHF
>TRBV10-3|-|TRBJ1-2|-
TGTGCCATCAGTGTAGGGGGTCTTCCCTACGGCTACACCTTC
CAISVGGLPYGYTF